This T cell receptor beta chain came from a study of T cell clones after liver transplantation. The study, taken as a whole, reports: Graft donor-reactive T cells may have migrated into the graft rather than being deleted.

In the case of this clone: The antigen remains undetermined.

CDR1 and CDR2 from the germline V gene are SGHAT and FQNNGV. Deletions cut 4 bases from V and 9 bases from J, with 19 bases between. The CDR3 totals 15 residues. Clones were sequenced by immunoSEQ multiplex PCR, and TCRdb holds only the in-frame ones, with some missing. The sample yields roughly 70,000 clones, 80% seen once. This receptor was taken from a human donor who received a liver transplant. The gene calls are TRBV11-2 and TRBJ1-5; D is possibly TRBD1 (5 bases). The sequences come from CD4+ T cells from blood, collected before liver transplant. For the CDR3, the DNA is TGTGCCAGCAGCTCTGGGACCGCCGGGGTTTGGCCCCAGCATTTT. It yields the protein CASSSGTAGVWPQHF.